This record concerns one T cell receptor beta chain sequence. TCRdb re-derived calls from the 5' RACE reads in MiXCR, one entry per CDR3 protein. The data hold a few hundred thousand distinct CDR3 sequences, with approximately 19% observed a single time. Germline V CDR1 and CDR2: MNHEY, SMNVEV (reference sequence). V lost 4 bases, J lost 6 bases, and 12 bases lay in between. The CDR3 consists of 14 residues. These data originate in a study of T-cell memory formation after mild COVID-19. This TCR came from a man aged 18 to 35 who had mild COVID-19 (a few samples of this study predate the infection). Cell type and time point are not known. The sequenced sample consisted of PBMCs or a T cell subset sorted from them (not recorded which). The rearrangement joins TRBV27 to TRBJ1-4; D unclear. The CDR3 sequence is CASSSGRTDEKLFF. CDR3 sequence (DNA): TGTGCCAGCAGTTCTGGACGGACGGATGAAAAACTGTTTTTT. Using reference TRBV27 and TRBJ1-4 for the parts outside the CDR3, the full variable domain is EAQVTQNPRYLITVTGKKLTVTCSQNMNHEYMSWYRQDPGLGLRQIYYSMNVEVTDKGDVPEGYKVSRKEKRNFPLILESPSPNQTSLYFCASSSGRTDEKLFFGSGTQLSVL.